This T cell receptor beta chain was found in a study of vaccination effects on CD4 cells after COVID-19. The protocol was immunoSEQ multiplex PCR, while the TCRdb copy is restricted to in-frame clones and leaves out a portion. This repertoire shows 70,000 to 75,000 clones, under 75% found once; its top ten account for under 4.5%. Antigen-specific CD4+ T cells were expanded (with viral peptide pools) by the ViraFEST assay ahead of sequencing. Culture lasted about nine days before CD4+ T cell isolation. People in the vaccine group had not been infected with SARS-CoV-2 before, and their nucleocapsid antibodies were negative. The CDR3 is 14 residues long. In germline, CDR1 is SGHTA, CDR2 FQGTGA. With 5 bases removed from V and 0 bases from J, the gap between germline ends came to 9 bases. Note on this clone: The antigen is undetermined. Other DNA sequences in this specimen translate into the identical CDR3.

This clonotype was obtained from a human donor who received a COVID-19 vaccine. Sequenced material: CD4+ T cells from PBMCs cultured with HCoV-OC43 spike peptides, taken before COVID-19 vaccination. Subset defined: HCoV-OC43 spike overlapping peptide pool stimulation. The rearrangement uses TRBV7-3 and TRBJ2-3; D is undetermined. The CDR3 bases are TGTGCCAGCAGCCCCCGCTCCAGCACAGATACGCAGTATTTT. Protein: CASSPRSSTDTQYF. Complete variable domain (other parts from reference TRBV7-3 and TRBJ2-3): GAGVSQTPSNKVTEKGKYVELRCDPISGHTALYWYRQSLGQGPEFLIYFQGTGAADDSGLPNDRFFAVRPEGSVSTLKIQRTERGDSAVYLCASSPRSSTDTQYFGPGTRLTVL.